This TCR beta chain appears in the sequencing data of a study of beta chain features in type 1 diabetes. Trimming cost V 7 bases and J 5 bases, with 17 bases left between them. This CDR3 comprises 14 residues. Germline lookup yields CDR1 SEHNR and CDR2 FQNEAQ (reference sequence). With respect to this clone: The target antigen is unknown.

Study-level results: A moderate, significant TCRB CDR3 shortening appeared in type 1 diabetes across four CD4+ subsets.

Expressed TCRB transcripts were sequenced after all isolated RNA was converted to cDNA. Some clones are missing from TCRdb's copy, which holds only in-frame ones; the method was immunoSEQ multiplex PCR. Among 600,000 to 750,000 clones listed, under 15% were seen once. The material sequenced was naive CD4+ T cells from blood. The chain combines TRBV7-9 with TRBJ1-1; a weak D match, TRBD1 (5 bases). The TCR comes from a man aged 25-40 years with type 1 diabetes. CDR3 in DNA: TGTGCCAGCATCAAGGGAGAGGGGAGGACTGAAGCTTTCTTT. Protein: CASIKGEGRTEAFF.